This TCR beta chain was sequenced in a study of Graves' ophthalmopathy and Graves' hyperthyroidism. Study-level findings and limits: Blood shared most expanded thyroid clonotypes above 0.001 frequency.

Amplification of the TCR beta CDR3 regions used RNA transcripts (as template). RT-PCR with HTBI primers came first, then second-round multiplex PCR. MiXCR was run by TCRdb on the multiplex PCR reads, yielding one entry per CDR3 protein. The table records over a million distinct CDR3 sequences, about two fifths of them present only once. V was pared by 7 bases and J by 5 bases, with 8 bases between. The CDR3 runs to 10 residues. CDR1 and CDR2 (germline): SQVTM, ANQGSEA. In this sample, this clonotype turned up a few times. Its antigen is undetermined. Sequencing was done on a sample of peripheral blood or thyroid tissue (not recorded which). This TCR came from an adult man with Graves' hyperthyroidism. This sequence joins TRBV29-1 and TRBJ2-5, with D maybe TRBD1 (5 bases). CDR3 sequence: CSEGWETQYF. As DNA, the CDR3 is TGCAGCGAGGGGTGGGAGACCCAGTACTTC.